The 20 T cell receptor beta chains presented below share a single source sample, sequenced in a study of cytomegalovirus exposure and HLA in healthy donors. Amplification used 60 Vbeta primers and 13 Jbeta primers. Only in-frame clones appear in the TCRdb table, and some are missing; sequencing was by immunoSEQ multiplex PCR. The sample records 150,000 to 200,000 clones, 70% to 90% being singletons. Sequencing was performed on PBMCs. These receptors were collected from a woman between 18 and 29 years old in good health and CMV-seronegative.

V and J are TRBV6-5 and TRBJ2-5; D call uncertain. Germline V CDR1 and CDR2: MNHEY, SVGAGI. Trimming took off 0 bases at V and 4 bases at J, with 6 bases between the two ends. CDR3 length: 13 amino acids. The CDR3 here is CASSYSRPETQYF. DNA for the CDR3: TGTGCCAGCAGTTACTCGAGGCCAGAGACCCAGTACTTC.

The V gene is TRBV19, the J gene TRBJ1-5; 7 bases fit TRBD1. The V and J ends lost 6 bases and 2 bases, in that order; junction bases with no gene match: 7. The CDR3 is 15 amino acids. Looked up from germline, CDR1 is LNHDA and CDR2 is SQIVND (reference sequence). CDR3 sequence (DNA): TGTGCCAGTAGCTTAAGACAGGGTGGCAATCAGCCCCAGCATTTT. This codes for CASSLRQGGNQPQHF.

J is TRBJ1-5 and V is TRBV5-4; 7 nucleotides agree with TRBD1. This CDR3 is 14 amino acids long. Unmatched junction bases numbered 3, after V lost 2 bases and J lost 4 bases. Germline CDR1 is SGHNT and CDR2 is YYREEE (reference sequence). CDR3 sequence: CASSLQGQNQPQHF. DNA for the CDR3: TGTGCCAGCAGCTTACAGGGGCAAAATCAGCCCCAGCATTTT. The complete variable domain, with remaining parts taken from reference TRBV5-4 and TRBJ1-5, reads ETGVTQSPTHLIKTRGQQVTLRCSSQSGHNTVSWYQQALGQGPQFIFQYYREEENGRGNFPPRFSGLQFPNYSSELNVNALELDDSALYLCASSLQGQNQPQHFGDGTRLSIL.

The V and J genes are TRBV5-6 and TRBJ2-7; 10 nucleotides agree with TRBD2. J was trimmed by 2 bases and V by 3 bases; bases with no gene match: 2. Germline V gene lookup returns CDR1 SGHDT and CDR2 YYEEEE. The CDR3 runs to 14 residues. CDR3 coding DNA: TGTGCCAGCAGCTACCTAGCGGGAGCCTACGAGCAGTACTTC. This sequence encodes CASSYLAGAYEQYF.

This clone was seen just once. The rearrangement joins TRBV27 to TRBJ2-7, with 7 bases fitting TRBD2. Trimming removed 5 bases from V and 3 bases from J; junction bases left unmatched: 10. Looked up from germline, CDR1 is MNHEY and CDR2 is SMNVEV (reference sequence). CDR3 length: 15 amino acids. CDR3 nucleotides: TGTGCCAGCAGTCTGCGACTAGCAGAAATCTACGAGCAGTACTTC. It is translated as CASSLRLAEIYEQYF.

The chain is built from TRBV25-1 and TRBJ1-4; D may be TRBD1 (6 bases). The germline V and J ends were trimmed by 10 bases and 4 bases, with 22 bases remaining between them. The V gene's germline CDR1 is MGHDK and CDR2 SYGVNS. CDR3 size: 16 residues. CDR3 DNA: TGTGCCACCGGGGGGTGGGGGCGCGATGGTAATGAAAAACTGTTTTTT. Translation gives CATGGWGRDGNEKLFF.

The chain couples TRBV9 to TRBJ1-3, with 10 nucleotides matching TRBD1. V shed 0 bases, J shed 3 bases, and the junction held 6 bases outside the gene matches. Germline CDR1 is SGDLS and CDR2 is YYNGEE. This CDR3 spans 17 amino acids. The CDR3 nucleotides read TGTGCCAGCAGCGTAGCAGACGGGACAGGGGATGGAAACACCATATATTTT. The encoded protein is CASSVADGTGDGNTIYF.

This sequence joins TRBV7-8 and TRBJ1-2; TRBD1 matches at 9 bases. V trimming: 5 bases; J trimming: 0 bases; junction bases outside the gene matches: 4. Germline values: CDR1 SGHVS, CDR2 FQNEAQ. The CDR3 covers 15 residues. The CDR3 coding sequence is TGTGCCAGCAGCAACAGGACAGGGGCTAACTATGGCTACACCTTC. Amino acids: CASSNRTGANYGYTF.

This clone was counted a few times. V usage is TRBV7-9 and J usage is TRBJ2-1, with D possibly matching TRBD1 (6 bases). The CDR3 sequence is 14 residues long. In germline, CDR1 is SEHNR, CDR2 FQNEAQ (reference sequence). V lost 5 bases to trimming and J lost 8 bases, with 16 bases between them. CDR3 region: CASSDSTGGYEQFF. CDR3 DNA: TGTGCCAGCAGCGATTCGACAGGCGGCTATGAGCAGTTCTTC.

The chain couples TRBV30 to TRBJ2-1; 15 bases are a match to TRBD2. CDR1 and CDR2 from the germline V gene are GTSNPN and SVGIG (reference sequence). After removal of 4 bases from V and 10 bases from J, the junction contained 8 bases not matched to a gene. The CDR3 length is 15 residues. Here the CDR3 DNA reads TGTGCCTGGAACCTGGGACTAGCGGGAGGTACGGAGCAGTTCTTC. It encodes CAWNLGLAGGTEQFF.

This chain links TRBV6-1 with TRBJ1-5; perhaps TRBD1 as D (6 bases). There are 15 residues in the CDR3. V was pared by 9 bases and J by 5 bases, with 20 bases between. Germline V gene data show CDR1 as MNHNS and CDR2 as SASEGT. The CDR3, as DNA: TGTGCCAGTCCATGGGCAAAGGGGGTGTATCAGCCCCAGCATTTT. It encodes CASPWAKGVYQPQHF.

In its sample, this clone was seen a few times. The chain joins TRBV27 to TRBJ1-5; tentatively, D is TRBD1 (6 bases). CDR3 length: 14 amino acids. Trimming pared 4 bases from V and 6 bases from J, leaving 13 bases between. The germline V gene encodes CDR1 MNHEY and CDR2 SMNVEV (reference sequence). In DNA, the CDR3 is TGTGCCAGCAGTTCCGGGACAAATCTTCAGCCCCAGCATTTT. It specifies CASSSGTNLQPQHF.

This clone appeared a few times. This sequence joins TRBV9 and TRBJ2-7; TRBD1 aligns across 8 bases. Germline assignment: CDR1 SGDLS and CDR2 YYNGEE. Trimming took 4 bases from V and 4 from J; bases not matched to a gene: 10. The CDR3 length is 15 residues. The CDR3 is CASSPTGALPYEQYF. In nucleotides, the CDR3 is TGTGCCAGCAGCCCGACAGGGGCCCTCCCTTACGAGCAGTACTTC.

The CDR3 DNA reads as TGTGCCAGCAGCCCATCGCAGGGGCTCAATCAGCCCCAGCATTTT. It specifies CASSPSQGLNQPQHF. This sequence joins TRBV5-6 and TRBJ1-5; possible D gene TRBD1, 6 bases. Trimming removed 4 bases at V and 3 bases at J, with 14 bases between. Germline CDR1 is SGHDT and CDR2 is YYEEEE. The CDR3 runs 15 residues.

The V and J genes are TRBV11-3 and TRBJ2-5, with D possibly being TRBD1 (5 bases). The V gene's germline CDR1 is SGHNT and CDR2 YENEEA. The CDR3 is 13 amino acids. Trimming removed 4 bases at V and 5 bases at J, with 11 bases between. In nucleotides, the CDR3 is TGTGCCAGCAGCTCGACAGCCGGGGAGACCCAGTACTTC. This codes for CASSSTAGETQYF.

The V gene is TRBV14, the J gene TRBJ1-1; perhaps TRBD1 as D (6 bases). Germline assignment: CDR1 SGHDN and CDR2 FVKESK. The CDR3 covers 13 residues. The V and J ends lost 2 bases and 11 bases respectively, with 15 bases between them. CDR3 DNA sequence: TGTGCCAGCAGCCAATCCCCACAGGGTTTCGCTTTCTTT. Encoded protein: CASSQSPQGFAFF.

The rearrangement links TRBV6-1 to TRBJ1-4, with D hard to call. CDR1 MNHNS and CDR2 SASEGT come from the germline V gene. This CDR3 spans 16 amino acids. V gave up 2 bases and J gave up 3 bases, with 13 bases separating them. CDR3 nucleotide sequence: TGTGCCAGCAGTGAATTCTCAGGTGATGCTAATGAAAAACTGTTTTTT. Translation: CASSEFSGDANEKLFF.

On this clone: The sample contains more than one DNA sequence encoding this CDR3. The CDR3 here is CASRRDSNQPQHF. The DNA for the CDR3 is TGTGCCAGCAGGCGGGACAGTAATCAGCCCCAGCATTTT. The V gene is TRBV6-5, the J gene TRBJ1-5, with 7 bases lining up with TRBD1. The length of the CDR3 is 13 residues. Per germline, CDR1 MNHEY and CDR2 SVGAGI. Trimming removed 6 bases from V and 4 bases from J; junction bases left unmatched: 3.

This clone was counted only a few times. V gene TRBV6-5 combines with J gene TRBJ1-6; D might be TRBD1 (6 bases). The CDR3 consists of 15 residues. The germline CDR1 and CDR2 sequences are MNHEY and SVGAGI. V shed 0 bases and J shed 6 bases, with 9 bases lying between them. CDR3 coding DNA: TGTGCCAGCAGTTACTCAGACAGGACTAATTCACCCCTCCACTTT. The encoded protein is CASSYSDRTNSPLHF.

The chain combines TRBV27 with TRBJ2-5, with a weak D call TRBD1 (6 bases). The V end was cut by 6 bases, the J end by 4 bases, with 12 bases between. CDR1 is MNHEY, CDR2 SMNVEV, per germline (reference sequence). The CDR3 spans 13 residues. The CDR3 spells CASSRQALETQYF. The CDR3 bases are TGTGCCAGCAGCCGACAGGCCCTAGAGACCCAGTACTTC.